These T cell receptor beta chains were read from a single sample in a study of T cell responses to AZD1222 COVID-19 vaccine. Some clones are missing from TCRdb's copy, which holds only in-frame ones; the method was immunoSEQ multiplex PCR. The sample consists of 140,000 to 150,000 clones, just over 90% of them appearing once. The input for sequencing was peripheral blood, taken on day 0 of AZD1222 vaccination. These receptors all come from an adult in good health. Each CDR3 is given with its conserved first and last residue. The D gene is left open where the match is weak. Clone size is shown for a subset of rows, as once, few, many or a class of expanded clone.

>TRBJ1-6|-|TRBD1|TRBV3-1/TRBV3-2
TGTGCCAGCAGCCAAGGGGACAGTGATAATTCACCCCTCCACTTT
CASSQGDSDNSPLHF
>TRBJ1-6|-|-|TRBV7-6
TGTGCCAGCAGCTTAGCCAGGGCAGGTTCACCCCTCCACTTT
CASSLARAGSPLHF
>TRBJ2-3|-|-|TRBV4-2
TGTGCCAGCAGCCAATACAGTAGCACAGATACGCAGTATTTT
CASSQYSSTDTQYF
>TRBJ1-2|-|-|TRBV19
TGTGCCAGTAGTATAGACGGAGTGTACTATGGCTACACCTTC
CASSIDGVYYGYTF
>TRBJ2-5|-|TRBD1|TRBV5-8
TGTGCCAGTACCACCGGGACAGGGGGCGACCAAGAGACCCAGTACTTC
CASTTGTGGDQETQYF
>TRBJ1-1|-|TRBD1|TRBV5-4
TGTGCCAGCAGCTCCACACTCCGGGACAGGGACACTGAAGCTTTCTTT
CASSSTLRDRDTEAFF
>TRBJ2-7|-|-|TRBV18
TGTGCCAGCTCCCCTAGGTACGTCACCTACGAGCAGTACTTC
CASSPRYVTYEQYF
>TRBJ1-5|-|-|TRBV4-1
TGCGCCAGCAGCCAGGGGGCAGGCAGCCAGCCCCAGCATTTT
CASSQGAGSQPQHF
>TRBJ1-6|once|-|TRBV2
TGTGCCAGCAGTAAAAGACAGGTCTCGTATAATTCACCCCTCCACTTT
CASSKRQVSYNSPLHF
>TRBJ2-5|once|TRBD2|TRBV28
TGTGCCAGCAGTCCTCGGACTAGCGGGGCGTACCAAGAGACCCAGTACTTC
CASSPRTSGAYQETQYF
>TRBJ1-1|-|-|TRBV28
TGTGCCAGCAGTTGGGACACAGCGATTGAAATGAACACTGAAGCTTTCTTT
CASSWDTAIEMNTEAFF
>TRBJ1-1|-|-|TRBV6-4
TGTGCCAGCAGTGACTCAAGTGGCCGCGCGAGGACTTTCTTT
CASSDSSGRARTFF
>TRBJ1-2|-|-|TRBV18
TGTGCCAGCTCACCACGAGGTAGTCAGCCGGTCTATGGCTACACCTTC
CASSPRGSQPVYGYTF
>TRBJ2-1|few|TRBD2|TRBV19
TGTGCCAGTAGTCCAGGGACTAGCGACTACAATGAGCAGTTCTTC
CASSPGTSDYNEQFF
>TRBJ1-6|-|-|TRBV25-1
TGTGCCAGCAGTGAAGCGGGGGCAGGGAACCCTTCGATCCACTTT
CASSEAGAGNPSIHF
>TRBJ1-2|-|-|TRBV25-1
TGTGCCAGCAGTGATGTGGCGGGGGGGATCTATGGCTACACCTTC
CASSDVAGGIYGYTF
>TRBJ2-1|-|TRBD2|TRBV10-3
TGTGCCATCAGTGGGCCCGCTAGCGGGGCGAGCTCCTACAATGAGCAGTTCTTC
CAISGPASGASSYNEQFF
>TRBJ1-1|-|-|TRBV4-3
TGCGCCAGCAGCCAAGAATGGCGGGTTGCGGAAGCTTTCTTT
CASSQEWRVAEAFF
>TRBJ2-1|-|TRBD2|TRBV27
TGTGCCAGCAGTGCGGGGGGGCCCTACAATGAGCAGTTCTTC
CASSAGGPYNEQFF
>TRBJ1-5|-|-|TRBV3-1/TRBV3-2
TGTGCCAGCAGCCAGGGGACTCATCAGCCCCAGCATTTT
CASSQGTHQPQHF
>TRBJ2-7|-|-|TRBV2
TGTGCCAGCAGTGAAGGAGGGTGGGCGGGCGAGCAGTACTTC
CASSEGGWAGEQYF
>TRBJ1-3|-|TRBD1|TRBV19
TGTGCCAGTACCCGCCTAGGACAGGGAGGAACTGGAAACACCATATATTTT
CASTRLGQGGTGNTIYF
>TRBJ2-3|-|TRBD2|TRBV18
TGTGCCAGCTCACCCTACCTAAGCGGGGCGAGCACAGATACGCAGTATTTT
CASSPYLSGASTDTQYF
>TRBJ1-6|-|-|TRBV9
TGTGCCAGCAGCGTTCAGGAAGGGGGGTATTCACCCCTCCACTTT
CASSVQEGGYSPLHF
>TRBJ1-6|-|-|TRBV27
TGTGCCAGCTGTGGTGAGAAAAATTCACCCCTCCACTTT
CASCGEKNSPLHF
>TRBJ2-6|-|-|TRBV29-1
TGCAGCGCCATACTGGGCAGATCCGGGGCCAACGTCCTGACTTTC
CSAILGRSGANVLTF
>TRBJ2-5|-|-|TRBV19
TGTGCCAGTAGTATCTGGCAGCAAGAGACCCAGTACTTC
CASSIWQQETQYF
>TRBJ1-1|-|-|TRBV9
TGTGCCAGCAGCGTAAGCGACACTGAAGCTTTCTTT
CASSVSDTEAFF
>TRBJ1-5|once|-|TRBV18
TGTGCCAGCTCAAGGGGGGAGGATCAGCCCCAGCATTTT
CASSRGEDQPQHF
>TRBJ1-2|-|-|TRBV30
TGTGCCTGGGCACCCTGGGGGGGCGAGGGCTATGGCTACACCTTC
CAWAPWGGEGYGYTF
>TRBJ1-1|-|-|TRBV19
TGTGCCAGCCGGGGAAGGAACACTGAAGCTTTCTTT
CASRGRNTEAFF
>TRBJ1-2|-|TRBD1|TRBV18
TGTGCCAGCTCACGGGACAGGGAGGCTTATGGCTACACCTTC
CASSRDREAYGYTF
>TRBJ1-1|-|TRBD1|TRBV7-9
TGTGCCAGCACCCCGGGGACCGGGAGGTCAGGGGGTACTGAAGCTTTCTTT
CASTPGTGRSGGTEAFF
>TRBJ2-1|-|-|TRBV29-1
TGCAGCCCCGTGTTTATGAATGAGCAGTTCTTC
CSPVFMNEQFF
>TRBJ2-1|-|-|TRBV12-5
TGTGCTAGTGGTCAGGGGTATGAGCAGTTCTTC
CASGQGYEQFF
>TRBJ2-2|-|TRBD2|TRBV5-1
TGCGCCAGCAGCTTGGCGGGGGGGTACGACACCGGGGAGCTGTTTTTT
CASSLAGGYDTGELFF
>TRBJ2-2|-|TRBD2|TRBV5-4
TGTGCCAGCAGCTTGGGGCTAGCGGGGGAAACCGGGGAGCTGTTTTTT
CASSLGLAGETGELFF
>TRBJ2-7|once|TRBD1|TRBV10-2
TGCGCCAGCAGTCCAAGACAGGGGTTTCTCGAGCAGTACTTC
CASSPRQGFLEQYF
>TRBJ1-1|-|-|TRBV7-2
TGTGCCAGCAGCTTAGCCTCGGAAATGAACACTGAAGCTTTCTTT
CASSLASEMNTEAFF
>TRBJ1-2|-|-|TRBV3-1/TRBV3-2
TGTGCCAGCAGCCAGGGCAGGTATGGCTACACCTTC
CASSQGRYGYTF
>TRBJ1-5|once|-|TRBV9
TGTGCCAGCAGCGTAGATGGCAATCAGCCCCAGCATTTT
CASSVDGNQPQHF
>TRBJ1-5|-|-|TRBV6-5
TGTGCCAGCAGTTACCGCCCCCCACCAACGCCCCAGCATTTT
CASSYRPPPTPQHF
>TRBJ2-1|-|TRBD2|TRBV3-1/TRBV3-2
TGTGCCAGCAGCCTCCGTCCCGAGCGGGGATACAATGAGCAGTTCTTC
CASSLRPERGYNEQFF
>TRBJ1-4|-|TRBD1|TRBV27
TGTGCCAGCAGTTTGCGCCGCCGTCCACGACAGGGGGCTCTACGTAATGAAAAACTGTTTTTT
CASSLRRRPRQGALRNEKLFF
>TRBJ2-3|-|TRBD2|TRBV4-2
TGTGCCAGCAGCCAAGAGGAGCTAGCGGGGGGGCTTGGCACAGATACGCAGTATTTT
CASSQEELAGGLGTDTQYF
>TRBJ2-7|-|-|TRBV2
TGTGCCAGTGGAGAGGGTTGGGGACTCTCCTACGAGCAGTACTTC
CASGEGWGLSYEQYF
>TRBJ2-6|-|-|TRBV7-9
TGTGCCAGTGGTTTGGGGTTCTCTGGGGCCAACGTCCTGACTTTC
CASGLGFSGANVLTF
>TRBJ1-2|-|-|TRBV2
TGTGCCAGCAGTGTCACCCGGGGGACCTATGGCTACACCTTC
CASSVTRGTYGYTF
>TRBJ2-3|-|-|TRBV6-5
TGTGCCAGCAGACCTTCCTACCCTTACACAGATACGCAGTATTTT
CASRPSYPYTDTQYF
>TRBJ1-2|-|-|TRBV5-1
TGCGCCAGCAGCTTGGCCCACGGCAAATCTAACTATGGCTACACCTTC
CASSLAHGKSNYGYTF
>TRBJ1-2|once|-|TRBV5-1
TGCGCCAGCAGCTTTGGAGGCCTGACAGGTCGAGTAGGTGGCTACACCTTC
CASSFGGLTGRVGGYTF
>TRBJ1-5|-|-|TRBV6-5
TGTGCCAGCAGTCCAGGGTCCCATCAGCCCCAGCATTTT
CASSPGSHQPQHF
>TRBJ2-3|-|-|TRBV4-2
TGTGCCAGCAGCCAAGCCTCTAGCGCCAACACAGATACGCAGTATTTT
CASSQASSANTDTQYF
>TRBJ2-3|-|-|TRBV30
TGTGCCTGGAGTCCCTGGCGGGGAGTATCAGATACGCAGTATTTT
CAWSPWRGVSDTQYF
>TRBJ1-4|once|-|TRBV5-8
TGTGCCAGCAGCGATGGAACGGGGAAGGTTAATGAAAAACTGTTTTTT
CASSDGTGKVNEKLFF
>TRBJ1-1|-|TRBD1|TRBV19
TGTGCCAGTAGTGCCTGGACAGGGTCGAACACTGAAGCTTTCTTT
CASSAWTGSNTEAFF
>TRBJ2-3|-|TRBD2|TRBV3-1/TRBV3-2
TGTGCCAGCTCGACTAGCGGGGGCACAGATACGCAGTATTTT
CASSTSGGTDTQYF
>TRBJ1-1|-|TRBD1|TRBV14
TGTGCCAGCAGCCCAACCCGGGACAGAATGAACACTGAAGCTTTCTTT
CASSPTRDRMNTEAFF
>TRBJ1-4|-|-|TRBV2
TGTGCCAGCTGGGGAACTTTGGGGGCTGATGAAAAACTGTTTTTT
CASWGTLGADEKLFF